The TCR beta chain under discussion was sequenced for a study of blood T cell repertoires in COVID-19. The wider study: Samples taken during acute and convalescent COVID-19 were collected in the United States, Italy and Spain.

Authors' data handling: Amplified reference gene primers provided the basis for estimating nucleated cell counts. Data came from immunoSEQ multiplex PCR; TCRdb stores just in-frame clones and leaves some out. The V and J calls and clone size were taken over from that table, and D and trimming were inferred from the DNA. The sample contains tens of thousands of clones, about nine tenths of which appear only once. The receptor comes from a human donor with acute or convalescent COVID-19. The donor label of this sample is uncertain. Source material: peripheral blood.

In DNA form, the CDR3 reads TGTGCCAGCAGCCGGTGGGCTAGCGGGGTAACCGGAGATACGCAGTATTTT. This sequence encodes CASSRWASGVTGDTQYF. The V gene is TRBV7-8, the J gene TRBJ2-3; 9 bases fit TRBD2. In germline, CDR1 is SGHVS, CDR2 FQNEAQ. J gave up 5 bases and V 5 bases, and 14 bases lay outside the gene matches. The CDR3 is made up of 17 amino acids.